These T cell receptor beta chains were read from a single sample in a study of spatial heterogeneity in lung cancer. TCRdb reprocessed the 5' RACE reads with MiXCR, giving one entry per CDR3 protein. The sample yields more than 25,000 distinct CDR3 sequences, 4.5% to 7.5% seen once. Specimen: PBMCs, collected at follow-up. Every receptor here comes from a male donor with early-stage non-small cell lung cancer. CDR3s include the opening cysteine and the closing phenylalanine or tryptophan. D genes are given only for firm matches. Clone size is given for some rows only: seen once, a few or many times, or a class if the clone is expanded.

j_gene: TRBJ2-2; d_gene: -; v_gene: TRBV11-3; abundance: many; CDR3aa: CASSPGTQNTGELFF; CDR3nt: TGTGCCAGCAGCCCCGGGACTCAGAACACCGGGGAGCTGTTTTTT
j_gene: TRBJ2-7; d_gene: -; v_gene: TRBV2; abundance: many; CDR3aa: CASSTAGGNYEQYF; CDR3nt: TGTGCCAGCAGTACGGCAGGGGGGAACTACGAGCAGTACTTC
j_gene: TRBJ1-3; d_gene: -; v_gene: TRBV20-1; abundance: many; CDR3aa: CSATRGSGNTIYF; CDR3nt: TGCAGTGCTACTCGAGGGTCTGGAAACACCATATATTTT
j_gene: TRBJ1-5; d_gene: -; v_gene: TRBV12-3/TRBV12-4; abundance: -; CDR3aa: CASSFRSSNQPQHF; CDR3nt: TGTGCCAGCAGTTTCAGGTCCTCCAATCAGCCCCAGCATTTT
j_gene: TRBJ1-1; d_gene: -; v_gene: TRBV18; abundance: many; CDR3aa: CASSPRQDEAFF; CDR3nt: TGTGCCAGCTCACCACGACAGGACGAAGCTTTCTTT
j_gene: TRBJ2-5; d_gene: -; v_gene: TRBV6-2/TRBV6-3; abundance: -; CDR3aa: CASTDEGRQTQYF; CDR3nt: TGTGCCAGCACCGACGAGGGTCGGCAGACCCAGTACTTC
j_gene: TRBJ1-3; d_gene: -; v_gene: TRBV18; abundance: -; CDR3aa: CASSPEGARGNTIYF; CDR3nt: TGTGCCAGCTCACCGGAAGGGGCGCGAGGAAACACCATATATTTT
j_gene: TRBJ2-7; d_gene: -; v_gene: TRBV2; abundance: many; CDR3aa: CASSDPGDPAYEQYF; CDR3nt: TGTGCCAGCAGTGATCCAGGGGACCCTGCCTACGAGCAGTACTTC
j_gene: TRBJ2-3; d_gene: -; v_gene: TRBV20-1; abundance: many; CDR3aa: CSASPGGPTDTQYF; CDR3nt: TGCAGTGCTAGTCCCGGGGGGCCCACAGATACGCAGTATTTT
j_gene: TRBJ1-1; d_gene: -; v_gene: TRBV2; abundance: many; CDR3aa: CASRSGARNTEAFF; CDR3nt: TGTGCCAGCAGATCAGGCGCGAGGAACACTGAAGCTTTCTTT
j_gene: TRBJ2-2; d_gene: TRBD2; v_gene: TRBV12-3/TRBV12-4; abundance: -; CDR3aa: CASSLWRERTGELFF; CDR3nt: TGTGCCAGCAGTTTATGGCGGGAGAGGACCGGGGAGCTGTTTTTT
j_gene: TRBJ1-1; d_gene: TRBD1; v_gene: TRBV4-3; abundance: -; CDR3aa: CASSQALDRGVNTEAFF; CDR3nt: TGCGCCAGCAGCCAGGCACTTGACAGGGGGGTCAACACTGAAGCTTTCTTT
j_gene: TRBJ1-5; d_gene: TRBD1; v_gene: TRBV20-1; abundance: many; CDR3aa: CSAQTGGIGQPQHF; CDR3nt: TGCAGTGCACAAACAGGGGGCATAGGCCAGCCCCAGCATTTT
j_gene: TRBJ2-6; d_gene: TRBD1; v_gene: TRBV5-6; abundance: many; CDR3aa: CASSLWTGPSGANVLTF; CDR3nt: TGTGCCAGCAGCTTGTGGACAGGGCCCTCTGGGGCCAACGTCCTGACTTTC
j_gene: TRBJ2-3; d_gene: -; v_gene: TRBV6-5; abundance: many; CDR3aa: CASSYGTDEDTQYF; CDR3nt: TGTGCCAGCAGTTACGGGACCGACGAAGATACGCAGTATTTT
j_gene: TRBJ1-1; d_gene: -; v_gene: TRBV3-1; abundance: many; CDR3aa: CASSPVDGPAFF; CDR3nt: TGTGCCAGCAGCCCAGTAGACGGACCAGCTTTCTTT
j_gene: TRBJ2-3; d_gene: TRBD2; v_gene: TRBV12-3/TRBV12-4; abundance: few; CDR3aa: CASSLSGGGDTQYF; CDR3nt: TGTGCCAGCAGCCTTAGCGGGGGGGGAGATACGCAGTATTTT
j_gene: TRBJ1-5; d_gene: -; v_gene: TRBV7-2; abundance: -; CDR3aa: CASSFWVGADNQPQHF; CDR3nt: TGTGCCAGCAGCTTCTGGGTAGGGGCCGACAATCAGCCCCAGCATTTT
j_gene: TRBJ1-1; d_gene: TRBD1; v_gene: TRBV9; abundance: many; CDR3aa: CASSSGDRLGTEAFF; CDR3nt: TGTGCCAGCAGCTCGGGGGACAGGTTGGGCACTGAAGCTTTCTTT
j_gene: TRBJ2-2; d_gene: TRBD2; v_gene: TRBV5-1; abundance: many; CDR3aa: CASSPGGANTGELFF; CDR3nt: TGCGCCAGCAGCCCGGGGGGGGCGAACACCGGGGAGCTGTTTTTT
j_gene: TRBJ1-1; d_gene: -; v_gene: TRBV6-2/TRBV6-3; abundance: many; CDR3aa: CASSPHILNTEAFF; CDR3nt: TGTGCCAGCAGCCCCCACATCTTGAACACTGAAGCTTTCTTT
j_gene: TRBJ2-3; d_gene: TRBD2; v_gene: TRBV4-2; abundance: many; CDR3aa: CASSQDYGLAGAANTQYF; CDR3nt: TGTGCCAGCAGCCAAGATTACGGTCTAGCGGGAGCGGCGAATACGCAGTATTTT
j_gene: TRBJ2-5; d_gene: -; v_gene: TRBV5-1; abundance: -; CDR3aa: CASSLGGQLGGETQYF; CDR3nt: TGCGCCAGCAGCTTGGGAGGACAGTTAGGAGGAGAGACCCAGTACTTC
j_gene: TRBJ2-3; d_gene: -; v_gene: TRBV10-2; abundance: few; CDR3aa: CASSEMGRGSSTDTQYF; CDR3nt: TGCGCCAGCAGTGAGATGGGTCGGGGATCTAGCACAGATACGCAGTATTTT
j_gene: TRBJ2-1; d_gene: -; v_gene: TRBV11-2; abundance: many; CDR3aa: CASSPGTAGNEQFF; CDR3nt: TGTGCCAGCAGCCCTGGCACTGCGGGCAATGAGCAGTTCTTC
j_gene: TRBJ2-3; d_gene: -; v_gene: TRBV10-3; abundance: few; CDR3aa: CAISENSGRGGTDTQYF; CDR3nt: TGTGCCATCAGTGAAAATAGCGGTAGAGGGGGCACAGATACGCAGTATTTT
j_gene: TRBJ2-1; d_gene: TRBD2; v_gene: TRBV20-1; abundance: few; CDR3aa: CSAQPVRGGFGEQFF; CDR3nt: TGCAGTGCCCAGCCAGTTCGCGGGGGTTTCGGTGAGCAGTTCTTC
j_gene: TRBJ2-5; d_gene: TRBD2; v_gene: TRBV19; abundance: many; CDR3aa: CASSSLAGDLQETQYF; CDR3nt: TGTGCCAGTAGTTCACTAGCGGGGGATCTCCAAGAGACCCAGTACTTC
j_gene: TRBJ1-2; d_gene: -; v_gene: TRBV12-3/TRBV12-4; abundance: many; CDR3aa: CASSLQQGDGYTF; CDR3nt: TGTGCCAGCAGTCTTCAACAGGGTGACGGCTACACCTTC
j_gene: TRBJ2-3; d_gene: TRBD1; v_gene: TRBV23-1; abundance: many; CDR3aa: CASSQYGQGASDTQYF; CDR3nt: TGCGCCAGCAGTCAATATGGACAGGGGGCCTCAGATACGCAGTATTTT
j_gene: TRBJ1-5; d_gene: TRBD1; v_gene: TRBV18; abundance: many; CDR3aa: CASSFTGGPNNQPQHF; CDR3nt: TGTGCCAGCTCCTTTACAGGGGGCCCTAACAATCAGCCCCAGCATTTT
j_gene: TRBJ2-1; d_gene: TRBD1; v_gene: TRBV7-2; abundance: many; CDR3aa: CASSLGRQGNHEQFF; CDR3nt: TGTGCCAGCAGCTTAGGGAGACAGGGGAACCATGAGCAGTTCTTC
j_gene: TRBJ2-1; d_gene: -; v_gene: TRBV20-1; abundance: -; CDR3aa: CSARGDGPVGEQFF; CDR3nt: TGCAGTGCTAGAGGGGATGGGCCGGTTGGTGAGCAGTTCTTC
j_gene: TRBJ2-5; d_gene: -; v_gene: TRBV27; abundance: many; CDR3aa: CASRGTGLETQYF; CDR3nt: TGTGCCAGCAGGGGTACAGGGCTAGAGACCCAGTACTTC
j_gene: TRBJ1-1; d_gene: TRBD1; v_gene: TRBV7-2; abundance: many; CDR3aa: CASSLQGARGNTEAFF; CDR3nt: TGTGCCAGCAGCTTGCAGGGGGCGCGAGGGAACACTGAAGCTTTCTTT
j_gene: TRBJ1-6; d_gene: TRBD1; v_gene: TRBV25-1; abundance: few; CDR3aa: CASRLRGHNSPLHF; CDR3nt: TGTGCCAGCAGGCTCAGGGGGCATAATTCACCCCTCCACTTT
j_gene: TRBJ2-1; d_gene: TRBD2; v_gene: TRBV5-1; abundance: few; CDR3aa: CASSLRGDHQFF; CDR3nt: TGCGCCAGCAGCCTACGGGGGGATCACCAGTTCTTC
j_gene: TRBJ2-5; d_gene: TRBD2; v_gene: TRBV27; abundance: -; CDR3aa: CASRLQGPLAQETQYF; CDR3nt: TGTGCCAGCAGACTCCAGGGTCCACTAGCGCAAGAGACCCAGTACTTC
j_gene: TRBJ2-5; d_gene: -; v_gene: TRBV12-3/TRBV12-4; abundance: -; CDR3aa: CASSLFPGTGLQETQYF; CDR3nt: TGTGCCAGCAGTTTATTTCCGGGGACCGGTCTACAAGAGACCCAGTACTTC
j_gene: TRBJ1-2; d_gene: -; v_gene: TRBV12-5; abundance: many; CDR3aa: CASPIPLFRGYTF; CDR3nt: TGTGCTAGCCCCATCCCACTGTTTCGTGGCTACACCTTC
j_gene: TRBJ1-5; d_gene: -; v_gene: TRBV20-1; abundance: -; CDR3aa: CSARETANQPQHF; CDR3nt: TGCAGTGCTAGAGAGACGGCCAATCAGCCCCAGCATTTT